The 8 T cell receptor beta chains given below trace back to one sample, sequenced in a study of response to subunit inactivated influenza vaccine. TCRdb reprocessed the RT-PCR reads with MiXCR, giving one entry per CDR3 protein. This table holds under 550,000 distinct CDR3 sequences, around 7.9% found once. The specimen was PBMCs from blood, collected less than 30 months after vaccination. The receptor set was obtained from a man aged 50 to 75 who received an inactivated influenza vaccine.

This clonotype appeared many times. The chain links TRBV6-2 or TRBV6-3 to TRBJ2-1, with 16 bases lining up with TRBD2. V shed 4 bases, J shed 0 bases, and the junction held 3 bases outside the gene matches. Germline V lookup: CDR1 MNHEY, CDR2 SVGEGT. The CDR3 is 18 residues long. The CDR3 DNA sequence: TGTGCCAGCAGTTCCGGGACTAGCGGGGGGGCCTCCTACAATGAGCAGTTCTTC. Its translation is CASSSGTSGGASYNEQFF.

The chain carries TRBV12-3 or TRBV12-4 and TRBJ2-4; perhaps TRBD1 as D (6 bases). The V and J ends lost 6 bases and 8 bases respectively, with 14 bases between them. The CDR3 extends over 13 amino acids. This chain's CDR3 is CASRPGQGDIQYF. The CDR3 nucleotides read TGTGCCAGCAGGCCGGGACAAGGGGACATTCAGTACTTC.

The gene calls are TRBV5-1 and TRBJ1-2, with TRBD1 matching over 10 bases. Germline CDR1 is SGHRS and CDR2 is YFSETQ. This CDR3 has 15 amino acids. Unmatched junction bases numbered 4, after V lost 3 bases and J lost 2 bases. The CDR3 region is CASSYQGQGNYGYTF. The CDR3 DNA reads as TGCGCCAGCAGCTACCAGGGACAGGGGAACTATGGCTACACCTTC. Using reference TRBV5-1 and TRBJ1-2 for the parts outside the CDR3, the full variable domain is KAGVTQTPRYLIKTRGQQVTLSCSPISGHRSVSWYQQTPGQGLQFLFEYFSETQRNKGNFPGRFSGRQFSNSRSEMNVSTLELGDSALYLCASSYQGQGNYGYTFGSGTRLTVV.

The genes are TRBV7-2 and TRBJ2-7; D tentatively reads TRBD1 or TRBD2 (5 bases each). This CDR3 has 14 amino acids. Germline CDR1 reads SGHTA; CDR2 reads FQGNSA. V was cut by 6 bases and J by 3 bases, with 15 bases left in between. Here the CDR3 reads CASSSLGRFYEQYF. The CDR3 nucleotides read TGTGCCAGCAGTTCACTGGGACGCTTCTACGAGCAGTACTTC.

The CDR3 region has the DNA TGCAGTGCTAATCGGGACAGAAGCCCAAATACGCAGTATTTT. The encoded protein is CSANRDRSPNTQYF. The chain employs TRBV20-1 and TRBJ2-3; 7 bases map to TRBD1. J was trimmed by 7 bases and V by 4 bases; bases with no gene match: 11. Germline assignment: CDR1 DFQATT and CDR2 SNEGSKA (reference sequence). The CDR3 covers 14 residues.

This clonotype has at least ten counts. The chain links TRBV6-1 to TRBJ1-2; 8 nucleotides line up with TRBD1. After removal of 0 bases from V and 5 bases from J, the junction contained 5 bases not matched to a gene. In germline, CDR1 is MNHNS, CDR2 SASEGT. The CDR3 spans 15 residues. The CDR3 region has the DNA TGTGCCAGCAGTGAAGCTTCGCAGGGGGCTTATGGCTACACCTTC. It yields the protein CASSEASQGAYGYTF.

At least ten counts were recorded for this clonotype. The V and J genes are TRBV24-1 and TRBJ2-1; TRBD1 matches at 7 bases. The V gene's germline CDR1 is KGHDR and CDR2 SFDVKD. The CDR3 is 15 residues long. The trim removed 7 bases at V and 5 bases at J, leaving 10 bases unmatched. The CDR3 DNA reads TGTGCCACCAGCAAGACAGGGTTGGGCCACAATGAGCAGTTCTTC. Translated: CATSKTGLGHNEQFF.

This chain joins TRBV5-4 and TRBJ2-7; D unclear. Trimming took 1 base from V and 5 from J, leaving 10 bases between them. This CDR3 is 13 amino acids long. The germline V gene has CDR1 SGHNT and CDR2 YYREEE (reference sequence). CDR3: CASSLKGSNEQYF. The CDR3 DNA reads TGTGCCAGCAGCTTGAAGGGTTCGAACGAGCAGTACTTC.